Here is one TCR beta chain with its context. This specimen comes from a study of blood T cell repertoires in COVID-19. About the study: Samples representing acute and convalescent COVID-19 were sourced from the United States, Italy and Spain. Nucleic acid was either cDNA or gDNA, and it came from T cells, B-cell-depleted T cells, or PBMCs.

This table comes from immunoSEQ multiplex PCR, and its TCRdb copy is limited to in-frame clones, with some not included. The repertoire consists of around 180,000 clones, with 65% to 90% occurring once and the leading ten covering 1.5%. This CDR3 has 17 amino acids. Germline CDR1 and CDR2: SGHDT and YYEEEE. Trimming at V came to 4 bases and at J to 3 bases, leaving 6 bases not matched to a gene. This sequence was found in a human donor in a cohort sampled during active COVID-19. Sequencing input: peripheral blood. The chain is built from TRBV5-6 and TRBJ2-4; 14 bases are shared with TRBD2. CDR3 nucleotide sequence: TGTGCCAGCAGCGCCGGGACTAGCGGGGGAATCAAAAACATTCAGTACTTC. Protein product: CASSAGTSGGIKNIQYF.